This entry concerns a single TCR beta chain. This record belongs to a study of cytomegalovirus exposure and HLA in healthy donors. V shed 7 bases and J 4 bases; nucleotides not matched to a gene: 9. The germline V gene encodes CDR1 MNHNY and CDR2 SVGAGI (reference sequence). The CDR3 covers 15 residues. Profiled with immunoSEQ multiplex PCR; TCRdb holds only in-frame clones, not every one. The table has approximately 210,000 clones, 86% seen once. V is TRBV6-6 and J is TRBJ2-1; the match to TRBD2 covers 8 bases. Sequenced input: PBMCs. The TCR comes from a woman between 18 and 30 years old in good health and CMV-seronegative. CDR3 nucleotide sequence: TGTGCCAGCACCCGGGGGGTAGCGGGATACAATGAGCAGTTCTTC. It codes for CASTRGVAGYNEQFF.